The sample holds many counts of the clone carrying this T cell receptor (beta chain). Its specificity is not known. TCRdb re-analysed the reads in MiXCR, keeping a single row per CDR3 protein. The sample consists of about 190,000 distinct CDR3 sequences, approximately 9.7% of them appearing once. The sample originates from a study of T cell repertoires in cytomegalovirus infection. Whole-study results and caveats: The ex vivo response was dominated by HLA-C-restricted CMV-specific TCR beta clonotypes.

The CDR3 sequence is 14 residues long. The J segment lost 4 bases and the V segment lost 5 bases, leaving 6 bases of the junction unmatched. The germline CDR1 and CDR2 sequences are SGHTA and FQGNSA. Sequencing used PBMCs. The sequence was collected from a human donor in good health (CMV status not recorded). Some clones in this sample may be carry-over from other donors' samples. The genes are TRBV7-2 and TRBJ2-7; 9 bases fit TRBD1. The CDR3 reads CASSIDRGAYEQYF. The CDR3 DNA reads as TGTGCCAGCAGCATAGACAGGGGGGCGTACGAGCAGTACTTC. The whole variable domain, filled in from reference TRBV7-2 and TRBJ2-7, reads GAGVSQSPSNKVTEKGKDVELRCDPISGHTALYWYRQSLGQGLEFLIYFQGNSAPDKSGLPSDRFSAERTGGSVSTLTIQRTQQEDSAVYLCASSIDRGAYEQYFGPGTRLTVT.